Below are 11 T cell receptor beta chains sequenced from a single sample in a study of CD8+ T cells in alopecia areata. In each case, RNA was isolated and then reverse transcribed into cDNA as the sequencing template. Libraries were prepared by immunoSEQ multiplex PCR; TCRdb keeps only in-frame clonotypes and omits some of them. This sample yields fewer than 150,000 clones, of which around two fifths are seen a single time; approximately 2.8% belongs to the top ten. The sequencing sample was made of CD4+ T cells sorted from blood. The receptors were sampled from a human donor with alopecia areata.

The gene calls are TRBV30 and TRBJ2-7, with 13 bases that match TRBD2. The CDR3 covers 16 residues. J lost 9 bases, V lost 0 bases, and 11 bases had no gene match. Germline-derived CDR1 and CDR2 are GTSNPN and SVGIG (reference sequence). CDR3 residues: CAWSVHSGLAGEVQYF. In DNA, the CDR3 is TGTGCCTGGAGTGTACACTCAGGACTAGCGGGAGAGGTGCAGTACTTC. Using reference TRBV30 and TRBJ2-7 for the parts outside the CDR3, the full variable domain is SQTIHQWPATLVQPVGSPLSLECTVEGTSNPNLYWYRQAAGRGLQLLFYSVGIGQISSEVPQNLSASRPQDRQFILSSKKLLLSDSGFYLCAWSVHSGLAGEVQYFGPGTRLTVT.

This clone was seen only a few times. The V gene is TRBV6-5, the J gene TRBJ2-1; TRBD2 matches 10 bases. V was pared by 8 bases and J by 8 bases, with 6 bases of the junction left unmatched. This CDR3 contains 13 residues. Germline CDR1 is MNHEY and CDR2 is SVGAGI. The CDR3 nucleotides read TGTGCCAGCGGTAGCGGGGGGCATCATGAGCAGTTCTTC. This sequence encodes CASGSGGHHEQFF.

This clone was counted a few times. This rearrangement joins TRBV29-1 to TRBJ2-5; D call uncertain. CDR1 and CDR2 (germline): SQVTM, ANQGSEA. The CDR3 has 13 amino acids. V dropped 4 bases and J dropped 1 base, with 10 bases sitting between them. CDR3: CSVGRSFQETQYF. DNA for the CDR3: TGCAGCGTTGGAAGGTCTTTCCAAGAGACCCAGTACTTC.

V is TRBV29-1 and J is TRBJ1-4; maybe TRBD1 (5 bases). Trimming removed 7 bases at V and 7 bases at J, with 13 bases between. The CDR3 loop spans 12 amino acids. Germline assignment: CDR1 SQVTM and CDR2 ANQGSEA. The CDR3 nucleotides read TGCAGCGGACGGACTAGGGGTGAAAAACTGTTTTTT. Protein sequence: CSGRTRGEKLFF.

V gene TRBV2 combines with J gene TRBJ1-1; D is unresolved. Deletions cut 0 bases from V and 2 bases from J, with 10 bases between. The CDR3 length is 15 residues. Per germline, CDR1 SNHLY and CDR2 FYNNEI. As DNA, the CDR3 is TGTGCCAGCAGTGAAGCTGGGAGAGGAAACACTGAAGCTTTCTTT. Its protein product is CASSEAGRGNTEAFF.

This clone was picked up a small number of times. The chain links TRBV29-1 to TRBJ2-5, with D possibly being TRBD1 or TRBD2 (6 bases each). Per the germline V gene, CDR1 is SQVTM and CDR2 is ANQGSEA. The CDR3 consists of 12 residues. The CDR3 spells CSARGASETQYF. As DNA, the CDR3 is TGCAGTGCTAGGGGGGCTTCAGAGACCCAGTACTTC. Full variable domain (rest looked up from reference TRBV29-1 and TRBJ2-5): SAVISQKPSRDICQRGTSLTIQCQVDSQVTMMFWYRQQPGQSLTLIATANQGSEATYESGFVIDKFPISRPNLTFSTLTVSNMSPEDSSIYLCSARGASETQYFGPGTRLLVL.

This clone was detected a few times. The genes are TRBV29-1 and TRBJ2-1, with 8 bases that match TRBD1. CDR1 is SQVTM, CDR2 ANQGSEA, per germline. V was pared by 5 bases and J by 4 bases, with 7 bases of the junction left unmatched. This CDR3 spans 14 amino acids. The CDR3 sequence: CSVPGQGGYNEQFF. CDR3 nucleotides: TGCAGCGTTCCCGGACAGGGAGGATACAATGAGCAGTTCTTC.

Of note for this clone: Other DNA sequences in the sample encode the same CDR3. The genes are TRBV7-9 and TRBJ2-7, with D possibly being TRBD2 (5 bases). CDR1 and CDR2 (germline): SEHNR, FQNEAQ (reference sequence). This CDR3 has 13 residues. The germline V and J ends were trimmed by 5 bases and 2 bases, with 10 bases remaining between them. The CDR3 reads CASSPRGPYEQYF. For the CDR3, the DNA is TGTGCCAGCAGCCCCCGAGGGCCCTACGAGCAGTACTTC.

This clone showed up just a few times. This chain uses TRBV6-6 with TRBJ1-1, with 7 bases that match TRBD1. V lost 6 bases to trimming and J lost 8 bases; unmatched junction nucleotides: 6. This CDR3 has 12 amino acids. Germline V gives CDR1 MNHNY, CDR2 SVGAGI (reference sequence). This CDR3 is CASRPYRGEAFF. The CDR3 bases are TGTGCCAGCAGGCCTTACAGGGGAGAAGCTTTCTTT.

The rearrangement uses TRBV7-9 and TRBJ2-1; 9 bases are shared with TRBD2. The germline CDR1 and CDR2 sequences are SEHNR and FQNEAQ (reference sequence). V lost 5 bases and J lost 3; bases outside the gene matches: 5. The CDR3 runs to 15 residues. In nucleotides, the CDR3 is TGTGCCAGCAGCCGTAGCGGGAGTAGCTACAATGAGCAGTTCTTC. The encoded protein is CASSRSGSSYNEQFF.

This rearrangement joins TRBV5-1 to TRBJ2-5; D uncertain. V shed 1 base and J shed 4 bases, with 5 bases lying between them. CDR3 length equals 12 residues. From germline, CDR1 is SGHRS and CDR2 YFSETQ. The CDR3 here is CASSLYSETQYF. The CDR3 bases are TGCGCCAGCAGCTTGTACTCAGAGACCCAGTACTTC.